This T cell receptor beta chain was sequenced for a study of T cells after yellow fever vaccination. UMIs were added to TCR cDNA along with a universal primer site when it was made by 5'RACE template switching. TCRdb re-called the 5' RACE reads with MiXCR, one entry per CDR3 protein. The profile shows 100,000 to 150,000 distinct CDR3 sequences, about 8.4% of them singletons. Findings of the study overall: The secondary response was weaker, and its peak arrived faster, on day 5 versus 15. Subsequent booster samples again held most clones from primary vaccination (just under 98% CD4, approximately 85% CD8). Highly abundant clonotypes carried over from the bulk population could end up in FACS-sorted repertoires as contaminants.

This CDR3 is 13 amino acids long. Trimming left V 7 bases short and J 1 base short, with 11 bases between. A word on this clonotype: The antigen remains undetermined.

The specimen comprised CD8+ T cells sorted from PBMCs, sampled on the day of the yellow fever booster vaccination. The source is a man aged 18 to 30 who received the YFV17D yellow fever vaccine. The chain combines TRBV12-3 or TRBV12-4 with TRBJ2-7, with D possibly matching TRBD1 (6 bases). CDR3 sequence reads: CASTLQGSYEQYF. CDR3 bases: TGTGCCAGCACCCTACAGGGTTCCTACGAGCAGTACTTC.